This TCR beta chain was sequenced for a study of T-cell reconstitution after alpha-beta-depleted transplantation in children. The CDR3 spans 12 residues. The junction had 3 bases not matched to a gene; V was cut back by 6 bases and J by 2 bases. Germline V CDR1 and CDR2: SQVTM, ANQGSEA. Molecular barcoding with unique molecular identifiers was used for the TCRbeta library. TCRdb independently ran MiXCR on the PCR reads; one entry per CDR3 protein. The sample includes 500,000 to 750,000 distinct CDR3 sequences, over 20% of them seen just once. V and J are TRBV29-1 and TRBJ2-5; TRBD2 matches at 7 bases. The source material was PBMCs, sampled before TCRalphabeta/CD19-depleted stem cell transplant. The receptor's source is a boy less than two years old with Wiskott-Aldrich syndrome, due to receive a stem cell transplant. The CDR3 DNA is TGCAGCGTCTCTAGCGGTCAAGAGACCCAGTACTTC. Protein sequence: CSVSSGQETQYF.